One sample yielded the 6 T cell receptor beta chains listed below, sequenced in a study of beta chain features in type 1 diabetes. Expressed TCRB transcripts were sequenced because the entire RNA isolate underwent reverse transcription. The data were produced by immunoSEQ multiplex PCR, yet TCRdb's version contains in-frame clones alone and is incomplete. The table lists 150,000 or so clones, about a tenth of them singletons. The sample taken for sequencing was central memory CD4+ T cells from blood. Every receptor here comes from a man between 18 and 35 years old in good health.

This clone has only a few counts. The chain recombines TRBV5-1 with TRBJ2-3; perhaps TRBD1 as D (5 bases). This CDR3 region has 13 residues. CDR1 SGHRS and CDR2 YFSETQ come from the germline V gene. V lost 0 bases and J 5 bases, leaving 7 bases between the germline ends. In nucleotides, the CDR3 is TGCGCCAGCAGCTTGGGACAGAAAGATACGCAGTATTTT. Amino acids: CASSLGQKDTQYF.

The table lists this clone with many counts. The chain employs TRBV7-9 and TRBJ1-4; TRBD1 matches at 9 bases. With V trimmed by 5 bases and J by 8 bases, 3 bases remained unmatched. This CDR3 comprises 13 residues. Per germline, CDR1 SEHNR and CDR2 FQNEAQ (reference sequence). CDR3 nucleotides: TGTGCCAGCAGCCCAGGGACAGGGGAAAAACTGTTTTTT. It codes for CASSPGTGEKLFF.

The chain is built from TRBV6-5 and TRBJ1-2; the match to TRBD1 covers 9 bases. This CDR3 has 16 amino acids. V trimming: 4 bases; J trimming: 0 bases; junction bases outside the gene matches: 6. Germline CDR1 is MNHEY and CDR2 is SVGAGI. In DNA, the CDR3 is TGTGCCAGCAGTTTAAGGGACAGGGCAGCTAACTATGGCTACACCTTC. Protein: CASSLRDRAANYGYTF.

The V call is TRBV15, the J call TRBJ2-3, with 12 bases that match TRBD2. The germline gives CDR1 LNHNV, CDR2 YYDKDF (reference sequence). Trimming cost V 3 bases and J 4 bases; bases outside gene matches: 5. There are 16 residues in the CDR3. The DNA for the CDR3 is TGTGCCACCAGCAGCAAACTAGCGGGGGGTGCAGATACGCAGTATTTT. Protein sequence: CATSSKLAGGADTQYF.

This clone came up a few times. The J gene is TRBJ2-5, the V gene TRBV15, with 9 bases identical to TRBD2. This CDR3 is built from 17 residues. Germline V gives CDR1 LNHNV, CDR2 YYDKDF (reference sequence). The V gene end was trimmed by 0 bases and the J gene end by 5 bases; junction bases not matched to a gene: 10. The CDR3 DNA reads as TGTGCCACCAGCAGAGACCGCGGGGGGGCCTCGCATGAGACCCAGTACTTC. This codes for CATSRDRGGASHETQYF.

This clone was counted many times. This chain connects TRBV28 to TRBJ2-7; a possible D gene is TRBD1 (5 bases). Germline assignment: CDR1 MDHEN and CDR2 SYDVKM. Trimming took 8 bases from V and 4 from J, leaving 15 bases between them. This CDR3 is 13 amino acids long. Here the CDR3 DNA reads TGTGCCAGCGGGGCCGGGCAGGGTTACGAGCAGTACTTC. It yields the protein CASGAGQGYEQYF.